The clone carrying this T cell receptor beta chain has only a few counts. Its target is unknown. The entry originates in a study of CD8 T cells in ankylosing spondylitis. Per the germline V gene, CDR1 is DFQATT and CDR2 is SNEGSKA (reference sequence). V shed 2 bases and J 6 bases; nucleotides not matched to a gene: 13. This CDR3 is built from 16 residues. TCRdb called the 5' RACE reads again in MiXCR, with one record for every CDR3 protein. The sample includes some 340,000 distinct CDR3 sequences, about 14% seen only once; the top ten take around 1%. The study's findings and limits: Made up of 7 to 9 highly homologous variants, a TCR beta motif appeared characteristic of ankylosing spondylitis blood.

This sequence joins TRBV20-1 and TRBJ1-5; 7 bases are a match to TRBD1. The TCR originated in a male donor with ankylosing spondylitis or in good health (not recorded which). The specimen was blood, either unsorted or a sorted T cell fraction (not recorded which). The CDR3 reads CSARSGGGGAIQPQHF. CDR3 sequence (DNA): TGCAGTGCTAGAAGTGGGGGAGGGGGCGCGATTCAGCCCCAGCATTTT.